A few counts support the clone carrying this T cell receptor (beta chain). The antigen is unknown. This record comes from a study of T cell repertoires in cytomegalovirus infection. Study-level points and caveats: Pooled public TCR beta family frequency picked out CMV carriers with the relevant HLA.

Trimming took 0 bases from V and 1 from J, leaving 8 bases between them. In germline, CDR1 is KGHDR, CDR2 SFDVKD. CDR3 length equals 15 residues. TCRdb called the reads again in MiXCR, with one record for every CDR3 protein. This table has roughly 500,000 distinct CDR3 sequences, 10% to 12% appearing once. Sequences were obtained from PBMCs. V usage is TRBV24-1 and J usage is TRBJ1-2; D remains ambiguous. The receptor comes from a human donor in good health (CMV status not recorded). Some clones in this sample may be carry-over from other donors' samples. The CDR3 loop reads CATSDLEGDNYGYTF. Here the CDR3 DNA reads TGTGCCACCAGTGATTTGGAAGGCGATAACTATGGCTACACCTTC.